Following are 2 T cell receptor beta chains from one sample sequenced in a study of shared clonotypes between healthy human individuals (dated by TCRdb to the early 2020s). The protocol used for the library was the immunoSEQ multiplex PCR assay. As stored in TCRdb, this immuneACCESS dataset retains in-frame rearrangements with V and J assigned. A fraction of the clones does not appear; measured against another copy, unresolved V genes explain less than half of the discrepancy, and the remainder lacks a known reason. This sample lists fewer than 3 million clones; approximately 90% were detected once. More than 0.35% of the sample comes from the top ten. Specimen: naive CD4+ T cells from PBMCs. Per the publication, the cell subset or site label means: CD45RA+ positively selected. The receptors were sampled from a man between 18 and 35 years old in good health. Some clones in this sample may be carry-over from other donors' samples.

V is TRBV11-2 and J is TRBJ2-7; 8 bases line up with TRBD2. The CDR3 runs 17 residues. Germline V gene sequence: CDR1 SGHAT, CDR2 FQNNGV. The V gene end was trimmed by 5 bases and the J gene end by 3 bases; junction bases not matched to a gene: 15. CDR3 amino acids: CASSRLWERRGDYEQYF. The CDR3 DNA sequence: TGTGCCAGCAGCCGCCTGTGGGAGAGGCGGGGGGACTACGAGCAGTACTTC.

This chain joins TRBV11-3 and TRBJ2-5; 8 bases match TRBD2. Trimming removed 5 bases from V and 1 base from J; junction bases left unmatched: 3. The CDR3 is 14 amino acids. CDR1 is SGHNT and CDR2 is YENEEA in the germline V gene. Here the CDR3 DNA reads TGTGCCAGCAGCAACGGGGGGGCCCAAGAGACCCAGTACTTC. It specifies CASSNGGAQETQYF.